This passage covers 27 T cell receptor beta chains from one sample sequenced in a study of T cells after posttransplantation cyclophosphamide (dated by TCRdb to about 2016). The library was obtained by the immunoSEQ multiplex PCR assay. TCRdb holds this immuneACCESS table with in-frame rearrangements only. Some clones are missing; in checked studies, unresolved V genes explain under half, and the rest has no known cause. Listed for this sample are 20,000 to 25,000 clones, none observed only a single time. Around 7% of the sample is held by the ten biggest clonotypes. The sequenced sample was PBMCs. Source of these receptors: a woman aged 60-75 years in good health, CMV-negative, and a related stem cell transplant donor.

This clone was detected ten times or more. V and J are TRBV5-8 and TRBJ2-6; D not certain. V was shortened by 4 bases and J by 2 bases, with 4 bases between the two germline ends. CDR1 and CDR2 (germline): SGHTS, YDEGEE. The CDR3 length is 13 residues. In nucleotides, the CDR3 is TGTGCCAGCAGCCCAACTGGGGCCAACGTCCTGACTTTC. Translated, it gives CASSPTGANVLTF.

This clone was picked up many times. The rearrangement joins TRBV18 to TRBJ2-1; 8 nucleotides line up with TRBD1. The trim removed 4 bases at V and 4 bases at J, leaving 9 bases unmatched. The CDR3 consists of 16 residues. The germline CDR1 and CDR2 sequences are KGHSH and LQKENI. The CDR3 DNA follows: TGTGCCAGCTCACAAGGGGGGACAGGCCCTTACAATGAGCAGTTCTTC. Translated, it gives CASSQGGTGPYNEQFF.

This clone was counted at least ten times. The chain has TRBV6-5 and TRBJ1-2; TRBD1 matches 7 bases. Germline CDR1 is MNHEY and CDR2 is SVGAGI. The CDR3 is made up of 14 amino acids. V was pared by 5 bases and J by 4 bases, with 7 bases of the junction left unmatched. The CDR3 coding sequence is TGTGCCAGCAGTACGACAGGGAGTGGCTATGGCTACACCTTC. Protein product: CASSTTGSGYGYTF.

This clone was seen ten or more times. V gene TRBV19 combines with J gene TRBJ1-1, with D hard to call. Trimming removed 4 bases at V and 2 bases at J, with 14 bases between. The CDR3 spans 15 residues. The germline CDR1 and CDR2 sequences are LNHDA and SQIVND (reference sequence). Here the CDR3 reads CASSTRPGPNTEAFF. CDR3 in DNA: TGTGCCAGTAGTACACGTCCAGGCCCAAACACTGAAGCTTTCTTT. The full variable domain, completed using reference TRBV19 and TRBJ1-1, is DGGITQSPKYLFRKEGQNVTLSCEQNLNHDAMYWYRQDPGQGLRLIYYSQIVNDFQKGDIAEGYSVSREKKESFPLTVTSAQKNPTAFYLCASSTRPGPNTEAFFGQGTRLTVV.

This clone was counted at least ten times. The V call is TRBV2, the J call TRBJ2-3; 7 nucleotides align to TRBD1. V lost 7 bases and J lost 2; bases outside the gene matches: 6. CDR1 is SNHLY, CDR2 FYNNEI, per germline. The CDR3 runs 14 residues. The CDR3 here is CASNRGQYTDTQYF. CDR3 bases: TGTGCCAGCAACAGGGGACAGTACACAGATACGCAGTATTTT.

In its sample, this clone was seen many times. CDR3 in DNA: TGTGCCAGCAGCCGTTCGTGGACAGGGGGCGAGGAGACCCAGTACTTC. Its protein is CASSRSWTGGEETQYF. V gene TRBV7-9 combines with J gene TRBJ2-5; 11 nucleotides agree with TRBD1. CDR1 and CDR2 (germline): SEHNR, FQNEAQ (reference sequence). This CDR3 contains 16 residues. V was clipped by 5 bases and J by 5 bases; unmatched bases: 10.

This clone was detected many times. The chain has TRBV2 and TRBJ2-2; no definite D call. V lost 1 base to trimming and J lost 7 bases, with 10 bases between them. The germline gives CDR1 SNHLY, CDR2 FYNNEI. CDR3 size: 14 residues. CDR3 region: CASSEVRILGELFF. DNA of the CDR3: TGTGCCAGCAGTGAAGTGCGGATACTCGGGGAGCTGTTTTTT. Using reference TRBV2 and TRBJ2-2 for the parts outside the CDR3, the full variable domain is EPEVTQTPSHQVTQMGQEVILRCVPISNHLYFYWYRQILGQKVEFLVSFYNNEISEKSEIFDDQFSVERPDGSNFTLKIRSTKLEDSAMYFCASSEVRILGELFFGEGSRLTVL.

The rearrangement links TRBV28 to TRBJ1-2, with a tentative D call TRBD1 (5 bases). V lost 8 bases to trimming and J lost 2 bases, with 15 bases between them. Per germline, CDR1 MDHEN and CDR2 SYDVKM. The CDR3 contains 14 residues. CDR3: CASVGGWGNYGYTF. The CDR3 region has the DNA TGTGCCAGCGTGGGGGGTTGGGGAAACTATGGCTACACCTTC.

The sample holds many counts of this clone. This chain connects TRBV20-1 to TRBJ2-7, with 7 bases lining up with TRBD2. CDR3 length: 11 residues. With 3 bases clipped from V and 6 bases from J, the junction kept 2 bases outside the gene matches. Germline lookup yields CDR1 DFQATT and CDR2 SNEGSKA (reference sequence). CDR3 bases: TGCAGTGCTAGTGGGGGGGGCGAGCAGTACTTC. Its protein product is CSASGGGEQYF.

V usage is TRBV28 and J usage is TRBJ2-2, with TRBD1 matching over 12 bases. CDR3 length equals 17 residues. The V and J ends lost 3 bases and 9 bases, in that order; junction bases with no gene match: 11. The germline CDR1 and CDR2 sequences are MDHEN and SYDVKM. The CDR3 sequence is CASSFLPGQGAKRELFF. DNA for the CDR3: TGTGCCAGCAGTTTCTTACCGGGACAGGGGGCGAAAAGGGAGCTGTTTTTT.

This clone appeared a few times. The chain employs TRBV7-9 and TRBJ2-3; TRBD2 matches at 7 bases. The V gene end was trimmed by 11 bases and the J gene end by 3 bases; junction bases not matched to a gene: 11. CDR3 length: 14 residues. The germline V gene encodes CDR1 SEHNR and CDR2 FQNEAQ (reference sequence). The CDR3 sequence: CAPARGERTDTQYF. CDR3 DNA: TGTGCCCCCGCTCGGGGGGAGCGGACAGATACGCAGTATTTT.

This clone appeared many times. The rearrangement links TRBV6-5 to TRBJ1-6; D possibly corresponds to TRBD1 (5 bases). The germline gives CDR1 MNHEY, CDR2 SVGAGI. Trimming took 4 bases from V and 6 from J, leaving 13 bases between them. This CDR3 spans 15 amino acids. The CDR3 nucleotides are TGTGCCAGCAGTTCAAGGGACTCCGGTAATTCACCCCTCCACTTT. Encoded protein: CASSSRDSGNSPLHF.

This clone was observed a few times. CDR3 sequence reads: CASSPNGEAYNEQFF. The CDR3 DNA sequence: TGTGCCAGCAGCCCAAATGGGGAGGCCTACAATGAGCAGTTCTTC. The chain carries TRBV7-2 and TRBJ2-1; a possible D gene is TRBD2 (6 bases). The CDR3 totals 15 residues. Germline V CDR1 and CDR2: SGHTA, FQGNSA. The V gene lost 5 bases and the J gene lost 2 bases, with 13 bases spanning the gap.

This clone is medium-sized. The chain combines TRBV5-5 with TRBJ1-5; 7 bases align to TRBD1. The CDR3 runs 18 residues. V dropped 0 bases and J dropped 3; count of bases not matched to a gene: 12. CDR1 and CDR2 (germline): SGHKS, YYEKEE (reference sequence). The CDR3 loop is CASSLERGGAGNNQPQHF. Here the CDR3 DNA reads TGTGCCAGCAGCTTGGAACGAGGGGGCGCGGGGAACAATCAGCCCCAGCATTTT.

The chain joins TRBV9 to TRBJ1-6; no clear D gene. The V end lost 0 bases, the J end lost 7 bases, and 2 bases lay between the germline ends. The germline CDR1 and CDR2 sequences are SGDLS and YYNGEE. The CDR3 totals 12 residues. The CDR3 loop is CASSVANSPLHF. CDR3 bases: TGTGCCAGCAGCGTAGCGAATTCACCCCTCCACTTT.

The chain uses TRBV6-5 and TRBJ2-1; 8 nucleotides align to TRBD2. The germline V gene has CDR1 MNHEY and CDR2 SVGAGI. Unmatched junction bases numbered 2, after V lost 6 bases and J lost 1 base. This CDR3 is built from 14 residues. The CDR3 spells CASRIAGSYNEQFF. The CDR3 nucleotides read TGTGCCAGCAGGATAGCGGGATCCTACAATGAGCAGTTCTTC.

This clone was recorded at least ten times. The J gene is TRBJ1-1, the V gene TRBV7-6, with D possibly TRBD1 on 5 matching bases. Germline CDR1 reads SGHVS; CDR2 reads FNYEAQ. Trimming stripped 5 bases from V and 5 bases from J, with 15 bases between. The CDR3 runs 14 residues. The CDR3 DNA follows: TGTGCCAGCAGCCCTTTCGCCCAGGGTACTGAAGCTTTCTTT. Translation: CASSPFAQGTEAFF.

This chain connects TRBV18 to TRBJ2-3; D perhaps matches TRBD2 (6 bases). This CDR3 has 15 amino acids. CDR1 is KGHSH and CDR2 is LQKENI in the germline V gene. The V end was cut by 2 bases, the J end by 5 bases, with 14 bases between. CDR3 sequence (DNA): TGTGCCAGCTCACCAGGAAGCCAGGGAGGAGATACGCAGTATTTT. Translation: CASSPGSQGGDTQYF.

This clone was seen at least ten times. The rearrangement uses TRBV7-2 and TRBJ2-6; a possible D gene is TRBD2 (6 bases). CDR3 length: 17 amino acids. In germline, CDR1 is SGHTA, CDR2 FQGNSA. Trimming removed 6 bases from V and 4 bases from J, with 19 bases in between. DNA for the CDR3: TGTGCCAGCAGGAGACTAAGGGGAGCGGGCGGGGCCAACGTCCTGACTTTC. Protein sequence: CASRRLRGAGGANVLTF.

Many counts were recorded for this clone. The chain links TRBV29-1 to TRBJ1-4; D remains unclear. The CDR3 is 14 residues long. V was clipped by 3 bases and J by 2 bases, with 10 bases between them. From germline, CDR1 is SQVTM and CDR2 ANQGSEA. The chain's CDR3 is CSVDLGMTNEKLFF. Written as DNA, the CDR3 is TGCAGCGTTGACCTCGGGATGACTAATGAAAAACTGTTTTTT.

This clone was seen many times. J is TRBJ1-2 and V is TRBV2, with 7 nucleotides matching TRBD1. Germline loops: CDR1 SNHLY, CDR2 FYNNEI. Unmatched junction bases numbered 10, after V lost 5 bases and J lost 4 bases. This CDR3 spans 15 amino acids. In nucleotides, the CDR3 is TGTGCCAGCAGTAAACCGACAGGGCCATCCTATGGCTACACCTTC. Protein sequence: CASSKPTGPSYGYTF.

The sample holds many counts of this clone. This rearrangement joins TRBV7-9 to TRBJ1-2; the match to TRBD1 covers 7 bases. Looked up from germline, CDR1 is SEHNR and CDR2 is FQNEAQ (reference sequence). The CDR3 length is 12 residues. V dropped 5 bases and J dropped 8; count of bases not matched to a gene: 5. The CDR3 nucleotides read TGTGCCAGCAGCATCGGACAGGAAGGCTACACCTTC. It encodes CASSIGQEGYTF. The complete variable domain, with remaining parts taken from reference TRBV7-9 and TRBJ1-2, reads DTGVSQNPRHKITKRGQNVTFRCDPISEHNRLYWYRQTLGQGPEFLTYFQNEAQLEKSRLLSDRFSAERPKGSFSTLEIQRTEQGDSAMYLCASSIGQEGYTFGSGTRLTVV.

This clone occurred a few times. The rearrangement uses TRBV18 and TRBJ1-5, with D perhaps matching TRBD1 (6 bases). With 4 bases removed from V and 1 base from J, the gap between germline ends came to 23 bases. Germline values: CDR1 KGHSH, CDR2 LQKENI. The CDR3 totals 19 residues. The CDR3 sequence: CASSLSGTKVVVSNQPQHF. The CDR3 region has the DNA TGTGCCAGCTCACTTTCCGGGACAAAAGTCGTCGTAAGCAATCAGCCCCAGCATTTT.

The sample holds many counts of this clone. This sequence joins TRBV15 and TRBJ1-5, with a weak D call TRBD1 (6 bases). CDR3 length: 15 amino acids. V was pared by 3 bases and J by 4 bases, with 13 bases between. Germline CDR1 and CDR2: LNHNV and YYDKDF (reference sequence). CDR3 amino acids: CATSREQGVNQPQHF. The CDR3 DNA reads as TGTGCCACCAGCAGGGAACAGGGCGTGAATCAGCCCCAGCATTTT.

This clone occurred many times. V gene TRBV4-1 combines with J gene TRBJ2-3, with a possible D match to TRBD2 (6 bases). The V gene lost 0 bases and the J gene lost 0 bases, with 10 bases spanning the gap. Germline-derived CDR1 and CDR2 are MGHRA and YSYEKL. CDR3 length: 16 amino acids. The CDR3, as DNA: TGCGCCAGCAGCCAAGATCTGGGGGGAAGCACAGATACGCAGTATTTT. Its translation: CASSQDLGGSTDTQYF.

In its sample, this clone was seen many times. The V call is TRBV11-1, the J call TRBJ2-4; 9 bases fit TRBD1. V shed 5 bases and J 5 bases; nucleotides not matched to a gene: 4. This CDR3 is built from 14 residues. The germline V gene encodes CDR1 SGHAT and CDR2 FQDESV (reference sequence). The CDR3 loop reads CASSLWTGENIQYF. CDR3 DNA sequence: TGTGCCAGCAGCCTCTGGACAGGGGAAAACATTCAGTACTTC.

This clone was seen repeatedly, ten times or more. The V and J genes are TRBV2 and TRBJ1-1, with TRBD1 matching 7 bases. CDR3 length: 12 amino acids. The trim removed 7 bases at V and 11 bases at J, leaving 10 bases unmatched. From germline, CDR1 is SNHLY and CDR2 FYNNEI. CDR3 nucleotides: TGTGCCAGCACCGACAGGGACCGAGCCGCTTTCTTT. This codes for CASTDRDRAAFF. Complete variable domain (other parts from reference TRBV2 and TRBJ1-1): EPEVTQTPSHQVTQMGQEVILRCVPISNHLYFYWYRQILGQKVEFLVSFYNNEISEKSEIFDDQFSVERPDGSNFTLKIRSTKLEDSAMYFCASTDRDRAAFFGQGTRLTVV.